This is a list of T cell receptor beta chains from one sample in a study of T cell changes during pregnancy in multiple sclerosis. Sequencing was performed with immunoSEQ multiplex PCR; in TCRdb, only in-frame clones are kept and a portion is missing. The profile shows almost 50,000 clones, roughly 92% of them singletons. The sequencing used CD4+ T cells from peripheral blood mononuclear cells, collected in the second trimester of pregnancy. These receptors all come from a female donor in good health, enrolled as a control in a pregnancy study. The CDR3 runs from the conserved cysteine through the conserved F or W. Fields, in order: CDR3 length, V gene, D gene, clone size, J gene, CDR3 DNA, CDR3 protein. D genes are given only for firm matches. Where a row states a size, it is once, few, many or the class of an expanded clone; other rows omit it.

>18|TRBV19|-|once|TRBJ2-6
TGTGCCAGTAGTATTTCACAGGGTGTAGGAACTGGGGCCAACGTCCTGACTTTC
CASSISQGVGTGANVLTF
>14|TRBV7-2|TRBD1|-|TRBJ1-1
TGTGCCAGCAGCGTGGACAGGGTGAACACTGAAGCTTTCTTT
CASSVDRVNTEAFF
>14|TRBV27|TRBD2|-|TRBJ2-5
TGTGCCAGCAGTTTGGTTCCCAACGGGGGGGCCCAGTACTTC
CASSLVPNGGAQYF
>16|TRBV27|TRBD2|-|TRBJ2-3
TGTGCCAGCAGTTCTCTAGCGGGGGGGTACACAGATACGCAGTATTTT
CASSSLAGGYTDTQYF
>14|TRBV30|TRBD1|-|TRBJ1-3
TGTGCCTGGGGCGACAGGGGCTCTGGAAACACCATATATTTT
CAWGDRGSGNTIYF
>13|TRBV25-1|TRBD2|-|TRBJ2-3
TGTGCCAGCAGTGGAGCGGGGGGCATTCTTCGGTATTTT
CASSGAGGILRYF
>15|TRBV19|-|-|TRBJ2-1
TGTGCCAGTAGTATTATGTCAGGGTCCCACAATGAGCAGTTCTTC
CASSIMSGSHNEQFF
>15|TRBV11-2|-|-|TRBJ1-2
TGTGCCAGCTCACACTATATACGACAGACCTATGGCTACACCTTC
CASSHYIRQTYGYTF
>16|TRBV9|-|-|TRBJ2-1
TGTGCCAGCAGCGTAGAGGCAGGAAGCTCCTACAATGAGCAGTTCTTC
CASSVEAGSSYNEQFF
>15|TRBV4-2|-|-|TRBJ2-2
TGTGCCAGCAGCCAAGTGGGGGGGACAGGCCGGGAGCTGTTTTTT
CASSQVGGTGRELFF
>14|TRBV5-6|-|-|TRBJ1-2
TGTGCCAGCAGCTTGGCGGGGACTTCTTACGGCTACACCTTC
CASSLAGTSYGYTF
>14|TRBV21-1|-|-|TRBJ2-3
TGTGCCAGGAGGGGCGGGGGAGTTGCAGATACGCAGTATTTT
CARRGGGVADTQYF
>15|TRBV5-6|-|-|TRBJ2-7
TGTGCCAGCAGCTTGGGTCCGGTTAACTCCTACGAGCAGTACTTC
CASSLGPVNSYEQYF
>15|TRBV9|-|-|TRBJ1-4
TGTGCCAGCAGCCCCGGTTCAGGCTATAATGAAAAACTGTTTTTT
CASSPGSGYNEKLFF
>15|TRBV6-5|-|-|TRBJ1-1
TGTGCCAGCAGTTACTCCCAGGGGCCTAACACTGAAGCTTTCTTT
CASSYSQGPNTEAFF
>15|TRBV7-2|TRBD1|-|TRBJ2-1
TGTGCCAGCAGCTTATGGGACAGGTCCTACAATGAGCAGTTCTTC
CASSLWDRSYNEQFF
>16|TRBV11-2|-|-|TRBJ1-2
TGTGCCAGCAGCTTAGCACCGGCGGGTTGGAGCTATGGCTACACCTTC
CASSLAPAGWSYGYTF
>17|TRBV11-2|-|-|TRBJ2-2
TGTGCCAGCAGCTTAGACTTAGCACAAATCCGCACCGGGGAGCTGTTTTTT
CASSLDLAQIRTGELFF
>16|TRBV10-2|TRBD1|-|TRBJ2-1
TGCGCCAGCAGTGTGTTTGGACAGGGCCTCTACAATGAGCAGTTCTTC
CASSVFGQGLYNEQFF
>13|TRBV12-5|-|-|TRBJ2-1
TGTGCTAGTGGTTTGGTAAAAGCCGATGAGCAGTTCTTC
CASGLVKADEQFF
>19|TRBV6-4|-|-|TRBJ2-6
TGTGCCAGCACTCGAGATCTACGAAACAGGGACCCAGCGGCCAACGTCCTGACTTTC
CASTRDLRNRDPAANVLTF
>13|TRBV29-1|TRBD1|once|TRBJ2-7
TGCAGCGTTGAAGGACAGGGGAGGTACGAGCAGTACTTC
CSVEGQGRYEQYF
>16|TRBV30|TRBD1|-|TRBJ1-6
TGTGCCTGGGATCCGACCAACTCAGGGGGTGGGTCACCCCTCCACTTT
CAWDPTNSGGGSPLHF
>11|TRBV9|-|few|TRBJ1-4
TGTGCCAGCAGCCGGGAGGAAAAACTGTTTTTT
CASSREEKLFF
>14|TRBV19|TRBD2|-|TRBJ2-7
TGTGCCAGTAGACGGACTAGCGGAACCTACGAGCAGTACTTC
CASRRTSGTYEQYF
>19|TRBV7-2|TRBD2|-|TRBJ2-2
TGTGCCAGCAGCTCGGCCGGGACTAGCGGGGGAAGGGCCACCGGGGAGCTGTTTTTT
CASSSAGTSGGRATGELFF
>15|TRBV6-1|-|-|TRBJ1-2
TGTGCCAGCAGTGAATTTTCGGCGCAGGGCTTAGGCTACACCTTC
CASSEFSAQGLGYTF
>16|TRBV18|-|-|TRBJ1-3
TGTGCCAGCTCACCTATATCTTTGGCCGGCGGAGGAGCCATATATTTT
CASSPISLAGGGAIYF
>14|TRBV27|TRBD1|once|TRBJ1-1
TGTGCCAGCAATACAGGGGCGATGAACACTGAAGCTTTCTTT
CASNTGAMNTEAFF
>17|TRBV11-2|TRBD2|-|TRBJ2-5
TGTGCCAGCAGCTTAGTCGCGGGGGGTGGCGGTTTCGAGACCCAGTACTTC
CASSLVAGGGGFETQYF
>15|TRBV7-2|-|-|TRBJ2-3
TGTGCCAGCAGCTTAGAAGGGGATGGGCCAGATACGCAGTATTTT
CASSLEGDGPDTQYF
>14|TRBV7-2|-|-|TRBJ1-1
TGTGCCAGCAGGTTCGACAGCGTTAACACTGAAGCTTTCTTT
CASRFDSVNTEAFF